These 32 T cell receptor beta chains were all obtained from the same sample, sequenced in a study of neurological immune-mediated disorders. In TCRdb, the 5' RACE reads were re-called with MiXCR into one record per CDR3 protein. The sample shows tens of thousands of distinct CDR3 sequences, roughly 15% of them seen only once. As to time point: longitudinal time-point 1 (baseline). The sequencing sample was made of PBMCs. The receptors here all came from a female donor with HTLV-1-associated myelopathy (HAM/TSP).

This clonotype was detected ten times or more. The chain has TRBV4-1 and TRBJ1-1; no clear D. The CDR3 sequence is 15 residues long. V dropped 0 bases and J dropped 5 bases, with 13 bases sitting between them. Germline V lookup: CDR1 MGHRA, CDR2 YSYEKL. The CDR3 DNA reads as TGCGCCAGCAGCCAAGAGGAGGGAGCGGGGACTGAAGCTTTCTTT. Amino acids: CASSQEEGAGTEAFF.

This clonotype was recorded at least ten times. The chain couples TRBV5-1 to TRBJ1-2; the D gene is possibly TRBD1 (6 bases). V was pared by 0 bases and J by 2 bases, with 8 bases between. CDR3 length: 14 amino acids. Germline CDR1 reads SGHRS; CDR2 reads YFSETQ. The DNA for the CDR3 is TGCGCCAGCAGCTTGGACAGGGCGAACTATGGCTACACCTTC. The encoded protein is CASSLDRANYGYTF.

There are many counts of this clonotype. The rearrangement joins TRBV7-2 to TRBJ1-2, with a tentative D call TRBD1 (5 bases). V lost 5 bases, J lost 7 bases, and 17 bases lay in between. From germline, CDR1 is SGHTA and CDR2 FQGNSA. The CDR3 has 14 residues. CDR3 amino acids: CASSKPGLWAGYTF. The CDR3 region has the DNA TGTGCCAGCAGCAAACCAGGGCTGTGGGCTGGCTACACCTTC.

This clonotype was found many times. CDR3 DNA: TGTGCCAGCAGACGGGACAGGGCGGACACTGAAGCTTTCTTT. Protein: CASRRDRADTEAFF. The chain links TRBV28 to TRBJ1-1; 9 bases map to TRBD1. The CDR3 extends over 14 amino acids. CDR1 and CDR2 (germline): MDHEN, SYDVKM. Trimming at V came to 6 bases and at J to 3 bases, leaving 5 bases not matched to a gene.

This clonotype has at least ten counts. The chain links TRBV12-3 or TRBV12-4 to TRBJ2-7; TRBD1 matches 11 bases. The CDR3 runs 17 residues. The J segment lost 3 bases and the V segment lost 5 bases, leaving 12 bases of the junction unmatched. CDR3 protein: CASSPHPGQGALYEQYF. The CDR3 DNA reads as TGTGCCAGCAGTCCTCATCCCGGACAGGGGGCCCTCTACGAGCAGTACTTC.

The chain couples TRBV12-3 or TRBV12-4 to TRBJ2-4; no definite D call. V was trimmed by 7 bases and J by 1 base, leaving 23 bases between them. The CDR3 has 18 amino acids. The CDR3 nucleotides are TGTGCCAGCAAAAAAAAAACGCGGCCCGGTTTCGCCAAAAACATTCAGTACTTC. Protein sequence: CASKKKTRPGFAKNIQYF.

Of note for this clonotype: One base away lies a much larger clone, so this may be a sequencing read error. The chain carries TRBV10-1 and TRBJ2-2; D gene ambiguous. With 6 bases removed from V and 7 bases from J, the gap between germline ends came to 12 bases. Germline V lookup: CDR1 WNHNN, CDR2 SYGVQD (reference sequence). The CDR3 totals 13 residues. The chain's CDR3 is CASSTEFIGELFF. The CDR3 DNA sequence: TGCGCCAGCAGCACGGAATTTATCGGGGAGCTGTTTTTT.

This clonotype was recorded many times. V usage is TRBV5-6 and J usage is TRBJ2-5; possibly TRBD1 or TRBD2 for D (5 bases each). Germline values: CDR1 SGHDT, CDR2 YYEEEE. This CDR3 has 15 residues. V was cut by 1 base and J by 3 bases, with 13 bases left in between. The CDR3 sequence is CASSLTRGEEETQYF. The CDR3 DNA follows: TGTGCCAGCAGCTTGACCCGGGGCGAAGAAGAGACCCAGTACTTC.

At least ten counts were recorded for this clonotype. The genes are TRBV2 and TRBJ1-4; D uncertain. Trimming cost V 7 bases and J 6 bases, with 18 bases left between them. This CDR3 region has 15 residues. Germline CDR1 reads SNHLY; CDR2 reads FYNNEI. CDR3 in DNA: TGTGCCAGCAAAGAAACCGGATCCGGGGATGAAAAACTGTTTTTT. Amino acids: CASKETGSGDEKLFF.

This clonotype was detected only a few times. The chain couples TRBV10-3 to TRBJ1-1; TRBD1 agrees at 9 bases. The trim removed 4 bases at V and 7 bases at J, leaving 4 bases unmatched. The CDR3 length is 13 residues. Germline CDR1 and CDR2: ENHRY and SYGVKD. This CDR3 reads CAISVRDRDEAFF. CDR3 bases: TGTGCCATCAGTGTACGGGACAGGGATGAAGCTTTCTTT.

This clonotype was picked up many times. The chain joins TRBV6-1 to TRBJ1-6; the match to TRBD1 covers 7 bases. The CDR3 spans 14 residues. V was pared by 4 bases and J by 6 bases, with 3 bases of the junction left unmatched. Germline lookup yields CDR1 MNHNS and CDR2 SASEGT. The CDR3 protein is CASSATGFNSPLHF. The CDR3 nucleotides read TGTGCCAGCAGTGCGACAGGGTTTAATTCACCCCTCCACTTT.

In its sample, this clonotype was seen many times. V is TRBV27 and J is TRBJ2-1; 7 bases align to TRBD2. The CDR3 totals 16 residues. Germline V gene data show CDR1 as MNHEY and CDR2 as SMNVEV (reference sequence). V shed 0 bases and J 5 bases; nucleotides not matched to a gene: 7. The CDR3, as DNA: TGTGCCAGCAGTTTATCGGCGGGGGAAGTCAACAATGAGCAGTTCTTC. Residues: CASSLSAGEVNNEQFF.

This clonotype was seen ten or more times. J is TRBJ2-3 and V is TRBV5-1, with D perhaps assigned TRBD1 or TRBD2 (6 bases each). The V and J ends lost 2 bases and 0 bases respectively, with 13 bases between them. The CDR3 loop spans 16 amino acids. The germline V gene has CDR1 SGHRS and CDR2 YFSETQ. This CDR3 is CASSLEGGPSTDTQYF. The CDR3 DNA sequence: TGCGCCAGCAGCTTAGAGGGGGGTCCTAGCACAGATACGCAGTATTTT.

This clonotype was seen repeatedly, ten times or more. The chain has TRBV5-6 and TRBJ2-3, with D unresolved. The germline CDR1 and CDR2 sequences are SGHDT and YYEEEE. The CDR3 is 16 amino acids. Trimming stripped 0 bases from V and 3 bases from J, with 14 bases between. The CDR3 sequence: CASSLGSLLRTDTQYF. The CDR3 DNA reads as TGTGCCAGCAGCTTGGGTAGCCTCTTAAGAACAGATACGCAGTATTTT. The full variable domain, completed using reference TRBV5-6 and TRBJ2-3, is DAGVTQSPTHLIKTRGQQVTLRCSPKSGHDTVSWYQQALGQGPQFIFQYYEEEERQRGNFPDRFSGHQFPNYSSELNVNALLLGDSALYLCASSLGSLLRTDTQYFGPGTRLTVL.

This clonotype was detected ten times or more. The V and J genes are TRBV24-1 and TRBJ2-3; D remains ambiguous. This CDR3 contains 15 residues. V was trimmed by 4 bases and J by 3 bases, leaving 13 bases between them. The germline V gene has CDR1 KGHDR and CDR2 SFDVKD. The CDR3 DNA reads TGTGCCACCAGTGACGAAGGAATTACAACAGATACGCAGTATTTT. As protein: CATSDEGITTDTQYF.

At least ten counts were recorded for this clonotype. V is TRBV5-1 and J is TRBJ2-2, with D maybe TRBD1 (6 bases). The CDR3 is made up of 13 amino acids. Germline lookup yields CDR1 SGHRS and CDR2 YFSETQ. V was clipped by 3 bases and J by 5 bases, with 8 bases between them. The CDR3 sequence is CASSYRETGELFF. In nucleotides, the CDR3 is TGCGCCAGCAGCTACAGGGAGACCGGGGAGCTGTTTTTT.

This clonotype was observed at least ten times. The chain couples TRBV20-1 to TRBJ2-2; D possibly corresponds to TRBD2 (7 bases). The germline CDR1 and CDR2 sequences are DFQATT and SNEGSKA (reference sequence). CDR3 size: 16 residues. The germline V and J ends were trimmed by 2 bases and 3 bases, with 16 bases remaining between them. The CDR3 DNA is TGCAGTGCTAGATCGTCCGGGGGGCTATACACCGGGGAGCTGTTTTTT. Residues: CSARSSGGLYTGELFF.

In regard to this clonotype: The junction differs from germline at one of its ends, possibly a read error. V gene TRBV5-1 combines with J gene TRBJ2-7; TRBD2 is a possible D gene (6 bases). Germline V gene lookup returns CDR1 SGHRS and CDR2 YFSETQ. The CDR3 is 14 residues long. DNA of the CDR3: TGTGCCAGCAGCGTGGGACCGGGGGCCTACGAGCAGTACTTC. Translated, it gives CASSVGPGAYEQYF.

Of note for this clonotype: A read error may produce the germline difference seen at one junction end. The rearrangement joins TRBV6-5 to TRBJ2-2, with TRBD2 as a possible D gene (6 bases). Per the germline V gene, CDR1 is MNHEY and CDR2 is SVGAGI. This CDR3 is 14 amino acids long. Written as DNA, the CDR3 is TGTGCCAGTCGGAGCGGCGGGAACACCGGGGGGCTGTTTTTT. Translated, it gives CASRSGGNTGGLFF.

This clonotype was counted between two and nine times. The rearrangement links TRBV12-3 or TRBV12-4 to TRBJ2-5, with TRBD2 matching over 7 bases. Germline trimming cut 1 base from V and 5 bases from J; bases unmatched to any gene: 1. This CDR3 region has 13 residues. For the CDR3, the DNA is TGTGCCAGCAGTTTAGAGACTAGCGAGACCCAGTACTTC. Amino acid sequence: CASSLETSETQYF.

This clonotype has a count of ten or more. This rearrangement joins TRBV5-1 to TRBJ1-2; D gene uncertain. Between the trimmed V and J ends, which lost 0 bases and 3 bases, there was a span of 9 bases. This CDR3 contains 14 residues. CDR1 is SGHRS and CDR2 is YFSETQ in the germline V gene. DNA for the CDR3: TGCGCCAGCAGCTTGGAGGTCCGAGACTATGGCTACACCTTC. Amino acid sequence: CASSLEVRDYGYTF.

This clonotype was counted ten times or more. The chain couples TRBV7-2 to TRBJ1-2; possible D gene TRBD1, 6 bases. V was shortened by 7 bases and J by 3 bases, with 18 bases between the two germline ends. The CDR3 sequence is 15 residues long. From germline, CDR1 is SGHTA and CDR2 FQGNSA. DNA for the CDR3: TGTGCCAGCACCGAAGGGGGGGTTCGCGACTATGGCTACACCTTC. It translates to CASTEGGVRDYGYTF.

The chain links TRBV5-6 to TRBJ2-7; D perhaps matches TRBD1 (6 bases). Germline V gene sequence: CDR1 SGHDT, CDR2 YYEEEE. The CDR3 covers 14 residues. V was pared by 0 bases and J by 6 bases, with 13 bases between. CDR3: CASSLGGRGGEQYV. As DNA, the CDR3 is TGTGCCAGCAGCTTGGGAGGGCGAGGGGGCGAGCAGTACGTC.

The sample holds many counts of this clonotype. A junction boundary mismatches the germline segment, possibly from a read error. J is TRBJ2-7 and V is TRBV7-9; D unclear. CDR1 and CDR2 from the germline V gene are SEHNR and FQNEAQ (reference sequence). There are 10 residues in the CDR3. The CDR3: CASSSAPKDF. The CDR3 bases are TGTGCCAGCAGCTCGGCCCCAAAGGACTTC.

The table lists this clonotype with a few counts. The chain joins TRBV7-3 to TRBJ2-7; possibly TRBD1 for D (5 bases). The germline CDR1 and CDR2 sequences are SGHTA and FQGTGA. The CDR3 loop spans 13 amino acids. With 2 bases removed from V and 6 bases from J, the gap between germline ends came to 11 bases. The CDR3 protein is CASSLQGMSEQYF. In nucleotides, the CDR3 is TGTGCCAGCAGCTTACAGGGAATGAGCGAGCAGTACTTC.

The rearrangement uses TRBV21-1 and TRBJ2-7; the listed D gene, TRBD2, was not tested against the DNA. TRBV21-1 is termed a pseudogene. The CDR3 is 14 residues long. For the CDR3, the DNA is TGTGCCAGCAAGCAGGGGACTTTCTCCTACGAGCAGTACTTC. Its translation is CASKQGTFSYEQYF.

The sample holds many counts of this clonotype. V is TRBV5-1 and J is TRBJ1-2; D is undetermined. Germline CDR1 SGHRS, CDR2 YFSETQ. The CDR3 has 12 residues. Trimming left V 5 bases short and J 3 bases short, with 8 bases between. This CDR3 reads CASRTSDYGYTF. CDR3 coding DNA: TGCGCCAGCAGGACCTCCGACTATGGCTACACCTTC. Filled out from reference TRBV5-1 and TRBJ1-2, the complete variable domain reads KAGVTQTPRYLIKTRGQQVTLSCSPISGHRSVSWYQQTPGQGLQFLFEYFSETQRNKGNFPGRFSGRQFSNSRSEMNVSTLELGDSALYLCASRTSDYGYTFGSGTRLTVV.

This chain joins TRBV5-1 and TRBJ2-2; D might be TRBD1 or TRBD2, each matching 5 bases. This CDR3 has 14 amino acids. V was cut by 6 bases and J by 1 base, with 10 bases left in between. Germline assignment: CDR1 SGHRS and CDR2 YFSETQ. The CDR3 DNA reads as TGCGCCAGCACCAATGGGGGGAACACCGGGGAGCTGTTTTTT. Residues: CASTNGGNTGELFF.

This clonotype was observed many times. A much larger clone lies a single base off, so this may be a read error. The chain links TRBV29-1 to TRBJ2-1; TRBD1 matches at 8 bases. V dropped 3 bases and J dropped 2; count of bases not matched to a gene: 0. The CDR3 has 13 residues. From germline, CDR1 is SQVTM and CDR2 ANQGSEA. The CDR3 sequence: CSVEGQAYNEQFF. The DNA of the CDR3 is TGCAGCGTTGAGGGACAGGCCTACAATGAGCAGTTCTTC.

This clonotype was observed at least ten times. The J gene is TRBJ2-3, the V gene TRBV20-1; D is unclear. The germline CDR1 and CDR2 sequences are DFQATT and SNEGSKA (reference sequence). This CDR3 is 13 amino acids long. Between the trimmed V and J ends, which lost 0 bases and 4 bases, there was a span of 8 bases. In nucleotides, the CDR3 is TGCAGTGCTAGAGATATATACGCAGATACGCAGTATTTT. Protein sequence: CSARDIYADTQYF.

This clonotype was counted at least ten times. The chain has TRBV20-1 and TRBJ1-6, with D perhaps matching TRBD1 (6 bases). Trimming took 1 base from V and 3 from J, leaving 13 bases between them. CDR1 and CDR2 from the germline V gene are DFQATT and SNEGSKA (reference sequence). The CDR3 has 16 residues. The CDR3 here is CSARAQGSIYNSPLHF. CDR3 nucleotide sequence: TGCAGTGCTAGAGCTCAGGGGTCCATCTATAATTCACCCCTCCACTTT.

The sample holds many counts of this clonotype. The rearrangement joins TRBV4-2 to TRBJ1-1, with D perhaps matching TRBD1 (5 bases). The V and J ends lost 1 base and 4 bases respectively, with 13 bases between them. CDR3 size: 15 residues. CDR1 and CDR2 from the germline V gene are LGHNA and YNFKEQ. CDR3 loop: CASSQGGGLGTEAFF. CDR3 nucleotide sequence: TGTGCCAGCAGCCAAGGGGGGGGATTGGGCACTGAAGCTTTCTTT.